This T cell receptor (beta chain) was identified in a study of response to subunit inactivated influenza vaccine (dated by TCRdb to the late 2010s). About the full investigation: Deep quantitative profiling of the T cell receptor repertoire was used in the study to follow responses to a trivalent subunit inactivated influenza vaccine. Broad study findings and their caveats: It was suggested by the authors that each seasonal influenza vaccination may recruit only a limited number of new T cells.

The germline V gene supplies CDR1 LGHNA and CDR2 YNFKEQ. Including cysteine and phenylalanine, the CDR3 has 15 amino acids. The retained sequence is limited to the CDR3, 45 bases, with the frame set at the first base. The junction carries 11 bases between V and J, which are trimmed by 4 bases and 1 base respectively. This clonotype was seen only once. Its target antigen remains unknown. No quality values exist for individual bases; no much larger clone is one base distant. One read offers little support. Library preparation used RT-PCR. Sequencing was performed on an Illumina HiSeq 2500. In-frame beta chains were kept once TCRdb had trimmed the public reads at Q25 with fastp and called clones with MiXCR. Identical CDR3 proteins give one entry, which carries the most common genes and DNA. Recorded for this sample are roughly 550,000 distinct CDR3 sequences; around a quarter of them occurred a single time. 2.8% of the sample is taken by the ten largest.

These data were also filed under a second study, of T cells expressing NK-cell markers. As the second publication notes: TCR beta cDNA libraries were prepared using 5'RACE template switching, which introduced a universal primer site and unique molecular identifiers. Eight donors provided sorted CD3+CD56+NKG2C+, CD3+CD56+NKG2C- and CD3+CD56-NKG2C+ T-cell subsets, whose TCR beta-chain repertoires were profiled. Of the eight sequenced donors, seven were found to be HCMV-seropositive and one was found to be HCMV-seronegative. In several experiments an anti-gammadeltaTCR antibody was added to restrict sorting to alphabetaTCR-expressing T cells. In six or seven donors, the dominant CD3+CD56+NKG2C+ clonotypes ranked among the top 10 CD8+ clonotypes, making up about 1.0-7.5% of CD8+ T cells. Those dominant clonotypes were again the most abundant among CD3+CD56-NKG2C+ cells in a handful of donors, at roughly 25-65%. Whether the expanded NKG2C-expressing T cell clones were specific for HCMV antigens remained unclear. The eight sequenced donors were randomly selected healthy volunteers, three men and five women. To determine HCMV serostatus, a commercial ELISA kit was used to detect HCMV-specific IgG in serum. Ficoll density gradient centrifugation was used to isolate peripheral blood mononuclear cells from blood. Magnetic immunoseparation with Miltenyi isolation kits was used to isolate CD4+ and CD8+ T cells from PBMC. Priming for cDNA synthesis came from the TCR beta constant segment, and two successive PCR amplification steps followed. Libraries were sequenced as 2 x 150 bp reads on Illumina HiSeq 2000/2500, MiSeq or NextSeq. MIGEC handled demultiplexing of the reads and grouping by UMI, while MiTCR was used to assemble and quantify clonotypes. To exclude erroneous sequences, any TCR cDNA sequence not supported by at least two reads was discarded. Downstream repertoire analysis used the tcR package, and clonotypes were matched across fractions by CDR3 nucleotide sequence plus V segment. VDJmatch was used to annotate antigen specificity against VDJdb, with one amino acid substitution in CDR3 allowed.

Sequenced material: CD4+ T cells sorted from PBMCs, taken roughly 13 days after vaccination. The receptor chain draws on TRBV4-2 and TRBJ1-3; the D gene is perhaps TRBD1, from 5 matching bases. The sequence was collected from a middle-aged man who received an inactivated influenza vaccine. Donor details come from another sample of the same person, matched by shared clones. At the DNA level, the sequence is TGTGCCAGCAGCCGCGGACACGAGTCTGGAAACACCATATATTTT. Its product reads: CASSRGHESGNTIYF.